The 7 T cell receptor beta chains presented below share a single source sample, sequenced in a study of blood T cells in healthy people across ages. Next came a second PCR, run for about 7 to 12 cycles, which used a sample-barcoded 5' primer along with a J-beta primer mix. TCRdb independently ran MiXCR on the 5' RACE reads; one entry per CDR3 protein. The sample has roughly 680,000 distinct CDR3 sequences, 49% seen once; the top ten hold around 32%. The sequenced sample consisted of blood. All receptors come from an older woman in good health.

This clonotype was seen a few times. This CDR3 is CASSVEGLAMYNEQFF. The CDR3 DNA is TGTGCCAGCAGCGTTGAGGGACTAGCGATGTACAATGAGCAGTTCTTC. The chain uses TRBV9 and TRBJ2-1, with 10 bases that match TRBD2. V was pared by 2 bases and J by 4 bases, with 6 bases of the junction left unmatched. The V gene's germline CDR1 is SGDLS and CDR2 YYNGEE. This CDR3 region has 16 residues.

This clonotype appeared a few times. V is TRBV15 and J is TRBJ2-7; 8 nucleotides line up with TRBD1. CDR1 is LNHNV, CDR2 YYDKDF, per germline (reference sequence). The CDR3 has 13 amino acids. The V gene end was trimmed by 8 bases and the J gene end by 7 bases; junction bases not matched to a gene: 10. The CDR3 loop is CATPRDRNREQYF. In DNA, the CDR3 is TGTGCCACCCCCCGGGACAGGAATCGGGAGCAGTACTTC.

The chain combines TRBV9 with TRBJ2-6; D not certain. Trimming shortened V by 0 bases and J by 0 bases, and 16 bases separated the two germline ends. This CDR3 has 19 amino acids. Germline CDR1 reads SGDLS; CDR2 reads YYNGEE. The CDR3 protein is CASSVATGKVNSGANVLTF. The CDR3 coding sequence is TGTGCCAGCAGCGTAGCGACTGGGAAGGTTAACTCTGGGGCCAACGTCCTGACTTTC.

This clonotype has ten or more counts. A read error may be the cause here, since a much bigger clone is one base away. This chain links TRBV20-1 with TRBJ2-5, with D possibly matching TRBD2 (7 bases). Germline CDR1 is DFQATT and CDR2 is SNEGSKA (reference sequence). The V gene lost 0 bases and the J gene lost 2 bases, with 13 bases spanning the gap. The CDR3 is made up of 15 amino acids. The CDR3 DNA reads TGCAGTGCTAGAGAGGGGGGGGGGCAGCAAGAGACCCAGTACTTC. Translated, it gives CSAREGGGQQETQYF.

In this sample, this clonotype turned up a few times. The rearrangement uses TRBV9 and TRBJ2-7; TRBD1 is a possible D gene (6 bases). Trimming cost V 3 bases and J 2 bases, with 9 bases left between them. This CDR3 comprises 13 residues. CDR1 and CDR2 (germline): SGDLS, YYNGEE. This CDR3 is CASSATGTYEQYF. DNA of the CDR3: TGTGCCAGCAGCGCCACAGGGACCTACGAGCAGTACTTC.

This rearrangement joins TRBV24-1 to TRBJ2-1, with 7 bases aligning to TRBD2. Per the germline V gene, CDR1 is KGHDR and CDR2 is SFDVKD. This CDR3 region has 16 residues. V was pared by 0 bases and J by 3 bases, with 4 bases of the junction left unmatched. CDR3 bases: TGTGCCACCAGTGATTTGGGGGGGGACCACTACAATGAGCAGTTCTTC. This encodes CATSDLGGDHYNEQFF.

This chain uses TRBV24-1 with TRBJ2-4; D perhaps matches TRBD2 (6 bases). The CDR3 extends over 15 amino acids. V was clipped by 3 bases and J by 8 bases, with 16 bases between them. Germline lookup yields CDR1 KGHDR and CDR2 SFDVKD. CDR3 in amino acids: CATSDQRTPGDIQYF. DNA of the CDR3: TGTGCCACCAGTGATCAACGGACCCCGGGGGACATTCAGTACTTC.